One sample yielded the 9 T cell receptor beta chains listed below, sequenced in a study of cytomegalovirus exposure and HLA in healthy donors. The PCR ran on 60 Vbeta and 13 Jbeta primers. Produced via immunoSEQ multiplex PCR; TCRdb's table is partial and in-frame only. The table records roughly 290,000 clones, about 87% of them present only once. The sequencing sample was made of PBMCs. Receptors were obtained from a woman younger than 30 in good health and CMV-seronegative.

The rearrangement uses TRBV25-1 and TRBJ2-3; 10 bases agree with TRBD2. Trimming removed 4 bases from V and 0 bases from J; junction bases left unmatched: 1. The CDR3 runs 15 residues. Germline-derived CDR1 and CDR2 are MGHDK and SYGVNS. The DNA of the CDR3 is TGTGCCAGCAGTGCTAGCGGGGGTAGCACAGATACGCAGTATTTT. Protein product: CASSASGGSTDTQYF.

The CDR3 bases are TGTGCCAGCAACCGCCGACAGGGCAGCTACGAGCAGTACTTC. Protein sequence: CASNRRQGSYEQYF. The V and J genes are TRBV6-5 and TRBJ2-7; 7 bases agree with TRBD1. Trimming took 7 bases from V and 3 from J; bases not matched to a gene: 9. This CDR3 is 14 amino acids long. Germline CDR1 is MNHEY and CDR2 is SVGAGI.

The sample holds a few counts of this clone. This chain joins TRBV6-6 and TRBJ2-7; the D gene is possibly TRBD2 (5 bases). Per germline, CDR1 MNHNY and CDR2 SVGAGI (reference sequence). The CDR3 covers 14 residues. Between the trimmed V and J ends, which lost 5 bases and 2 bases, there was a span of 13 bases. CDR3 loop: CASSLRLPTYEQYF. CDR3 sequence (DNA): TGTGCCAGCAGTCTCAGACTACCAACCTACGAGCAGTACTTC.

The chain recombines TRBV13 with TRBJ1-3; D is ambiguous. V gave up 1 base and J gave up 0 bases, with 7 bases separating them. The CDR3 runs 15 residues. Germline CDR1 and CDR2: PRHDT and FYEKMQ (reference sequence). CDR3 bases: TGTGCCAGCAGCTTAGAACAGAACTCTGGAAACACCATATATTTT. This gives the protein CASSLEQNSGNTIYF.

For this clone: The sample holds other DNA sequences that translate to the same CDR3. The V and J genes are TRBV5-1 and TRBJ1-5; D not resolved. The CDR3 is 15 residues long. V lost 1 base, J lost 1 base, and 9 bases lay in between. Germline lookup yields CDR1 SGHRS and CDR2 YFSETQ. CDR3 protein: CASSLSGSSNQPQHF. DNA for the CDR3: TGCGCCAGCAGCTTGTCGGGGAGCAGCAATCAGCCCCAGCATTTT.

The gene calls are TRBV2 and TRBJ1-5; TRBD1 matches 7 bases. Germline loops: CDR1 SNHLY, CDR2 FYNNEI. Unmatched junction bases numbered 7, after V lost 7 bases and J lost 7 bases. This CDR3 has 13 residues. The CDR3 coding sequence is TGTGCCAGCACAGACGACAGGGTGCAGCCCCAGCATTTT. Its protein is CASTDDRVQPQHF.

Only one count was recorded for this clone. In DNA, the CDR3 is TGTGCCTGGAGTGTATGGCCTTACAATGAGCAGTTCTTC. Translating it yields CAWSVWPYNEQFF. This chain links TRBV30 with TRBJ2-1, with unresolved D. CDR1 is GTSNPN and CDR2 is SVGIG in the germline V gene (reference sequence). The V end was cut by 0 bases, the J end by 4 bases, with 7 bases between. The CDR3 has 13 amino acids.

The rearrangement links TRBV7-9 to TRBJ2-1, with 9 bases that match TRBD2. Germline CDR1 reads SEHNR; CDR2 reads FQNEAQ (reference sequence). This CDR3 has 13 amino acids. Here the CDR3 reads CASAGGPRNEQFF. The CDR3 DNA reads TGTGCTTCGGCGGGGGGGCCTAGAAATGAGCAGTTCTTC.

The CDR3 sequence is CASSFPPGQGARPQHF. CDR3 in DNA: TGTGCCAGCAGCTTTCCCCCGGGACAGGGGGCTAGGCCCCAGCATTTT. The V and J genes are TRBV7-9 and TRBJ1-5; 12 bases are shared with TRBD1. Per the germline V gene, CDR1 is SEHNR and CDR2 is FQNEAQ (reference sequence). This CDR3 is 16 amino acids long. V lost 3 bases, J lost 9 bases, and 9 bases stayed unmatched.